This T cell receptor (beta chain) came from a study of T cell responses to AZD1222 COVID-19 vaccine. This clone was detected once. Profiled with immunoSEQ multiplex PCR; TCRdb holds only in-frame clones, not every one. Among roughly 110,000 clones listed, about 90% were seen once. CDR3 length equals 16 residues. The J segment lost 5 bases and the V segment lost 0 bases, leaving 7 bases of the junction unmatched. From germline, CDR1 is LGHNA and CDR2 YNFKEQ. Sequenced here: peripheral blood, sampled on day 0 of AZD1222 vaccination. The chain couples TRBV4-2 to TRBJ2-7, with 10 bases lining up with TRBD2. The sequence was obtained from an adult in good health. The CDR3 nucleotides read TGTGCCAGCAGCCAAGATCCCCTAGCGGGAGATAACGAGCAGTACTTC. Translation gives CASSQDPLAGDNEQYF.